The source of this T cell receptor beta chain is a study of T cell responses to AZD1222 COVID-19 vaccine. Study-wide findings and caveats: Without day 14 samples, only post-peak T cell repertoires were studied. Among spike-specific TCRs, nearly half reportedly target unmutated variant regions.

As concerns this clone: The antigen is undetermined.

The CDR3 has 15 amino acids. Germline V gene data show CDR1 as SQVTM and CDR2 as ANQGSEA. Trimming left V 2 bases short and J 2 bases short, with 14 bases between. Generated by immunoSEQ multiplex PCR, the TCRdb table keeps only in-frame clones and is missing some. Here the sample spans about 85,000 clones, roughly nine tenths being singletons. This receptor was obtained from an adult in good health. Sequenced material: peripheral blood, taken on day 0 of AZD1222 vaccination. The V and J genes are TRBV29-1 and TRBJ2-3; the D call may be TRBD1 or TRBD2 (6 bases each). DNA of the CDR3: TGCAGCGTTGAACATAGGGGGGACTTCACAGATACGCAGTATTTT. Residues: CSVEHRGDFTDTQYF.